What follows is one T cell receptor beta chain and its context. This clonotype was observed many times. The target of this receptor is not known. No much larger clonotype is one base removed from it; base qualities were not supplied. Including cysteine and phenylalanine, the CDR3 has 18 amino acids. The kept DNA is CDR3 alone, 54 bases in frame from the first base. Here V drops 1 base and J drops 6 bases, and the junction holds 15 bases not matched to any gene. These data come from a study of CD8+CD57+ T cells in acquired aplastic anemia (dated by TCRdb to the late 2010s). For the wider study: A mean of about 3.2 ug of DNA, ranging from roughly 0.18 to 30 ug, was extracted from sorted CD4+ and CD8+ cells. CD8+CD57+ expansion was defined as a frequency above the mean frequency observed in healthy subjects. Paper-wide results and their limitations: CD8+ Simpson's diversity did not differ significantly between patients and healthy controls (P=0.060). Some 30 CD8+ CDR3 sequences were shared between patients and controls but appeared highly expressed in patients and within their immunodominant clones.

TCR beta VDJ combination and CDR3 sequence profiling used genomic DNA as the template. An Illumina HiSeq 2000 was used for TCR repertoire sequencing. From the authors' description of their analysis: TRBV/TRBJ rearrangement plots, CDR3 size and DJ length profiles, and Simpson's diversity index were used to assess repertoires. The most abundant DNA sequence in the deep sequencing data was taken as the immunodominant clone. CDR3 amino acid sequences were checked for sharing between subjects and were compared against published repertoires and the VDJdb database. TCRdb took the public reads, trimmed them with fastp at Q25, ran MiXCR for clone calling and kept in-frame beta chains. For every CDR3 protein sequence, its rows merge into one entry that carries the most common genes and DNA. TCRdb, not the original authors, processed these V and J calls. For this sample the table gives around 170,000 distinct CDR3 sequences, of which around 43% were detected only once. The ten largest clones take up 3.2% of the sample.

The patients picked for sequencing were ones in whom flow cytometry had shown an expansion of CD8+CD57+ cells. All patients had severe acquired aplastic anemia diagnosed by International Study of Aplastic Anemia and Agranulocytosis and Camitta criteria. Patients had received no therapy at the time of blood sampling. The study deep-sequenced TCR repertoires of sorted CD4+ and CD8+ blood T cells from severe aplastic anemia patients and healthy subjects. In the USA, patient enrollment took place under clinicaltrials.gov protocols 00001620, 01623167, 00001397, 00071045, 00081523 and 00961064. Ficoll-Paque density gradient centrifugation was used to isolate peripheral blood mononuclear cells. Before DNA extraction, CD4+ and CD8+ T cells were sorted with FACS or magnetic beads.

The V gene is TRBV12-3 or TRBV12-4 and the J gene is TRBJ2-5; TRBD2 aligns with 9 central bases. The TCR comes from a human donor with aplastic anemia. The sample consisted of sorted CD4+, CD8+, or CD8+CD57+ T cells (not recorded which) from PBMCs. CDR3 protein: CASSLGLAGGPGLKTQYF. The DNA sequence is given as TGTGCCAGCAGTTTAGGTCTCGCGGGGGGGCCGGGTTTAAAGACCCAGTACTTC.